This T cell receptor (beta chain) was obtained from a study of cytomegalovirus exposure and HLA in healthy donors (dated by TCRdb to 2016 to 2017). For the study in its entirety: An earlier analysis of several hundred of the donors reported more than 250 Gb of sequence data and 117 million unique TCR beta sequences from approximately 180 million T cells. Every discovery cohort repertoire had been produced on one sequencing platform. Of the 398 genotyped donors, approximately 83% fell in the genetic ancestry cluster associated with self-reported Caucasian donors. To predict cytomegalovirus infection status, the study brought together high-throughput TCR immunosequencing, statistical association of individual TCRs with disease status, and machine learning. In the later analysis, no new phenotypic data were used to find candidate immune exposures; instead, reliance was placed on TCR beta sequences and their occurrence across donors. Four to six DR-DQ haplotypes were handled as single units for association and clustering, since linkage in the cohort was strong. The number of donors typed differed by locus, with about 629-630 for A, B, C, DRB1 and DQB1, roughly 520 for DQA1, over 600 for DPA1, and 400 to 490 for DPB1. The study profiled the T cell repertoires of more than 500 subjects by immunosequencing and related them to cytomegalovirus serostatus. An early release that covered some 630 HLA-typed donors contained approximately 320 gigabases of sequencing data and tens of millions of unique TCR sequences. Among some 400 genotyped donors of the cohort, an average of approximately 200,000 unique TCR beta nucleotide sequences was sequenced per donor, of which roughly 17% were non-productive. A later genetic analysis took genome-wide SNP genotypes for about three fifths of the 666 donors and used that subset as a discovery cohort. A later analysis re-analyzed previously published TCR beta repertoires from roughly 690 donors and added high-resolution HLA genotyping to study TCR occurrence patterns. In an earlier analysis of 587 of the donors, high-throughput TCR beta sequencing was used to judge whether each TCR beta V gene segment behaved as functional or pseudogenic. Donor age, sex, ethnicity and CMV serostatus were compiled alongside the repertoire data. Class I and class II HLA loci were covered by the typing at four-digit resolution. The aim of the study was to test whether cataloging public T cell receptors could identify signatures of past pathogen exposure. In addition to the first cohort of several hundred subjects, a separate validation cohort of 120 different subjects was used. On the study overall, not on this receptor specifically: Because some donors lacked HLA typing at each locus, the association tests relied only on the typed subset. A few of the identified cytomegalovirus-associated TCR beta chains were confirmed in vitro to be specific for cytomegalovirus antigens. A later analysis found that TCR association rates varied across HLA loci, with DRB1 alleles showing the most associated TCRs and HLA-C alleles the fewest. The classifier was reported to diagnose cytomegalovirus status with high specificity and sensitivity in both the original and validation cohorts. A later analysis associated about 17,000 TCR beta sequences with specific HLA alleles at a false discovery rate of 0.05. A later analysis found that most CMV-associated TCR beta chains appeared HLA-restricted, with HLA associations seemingly driven largely by CMV exposure. According to a later genetic analysis, donors in an Asian-associated ancestry cluster had fewer N-insertions in productive TCRs than the approximately 670-donor mean. When HLA alleles, especially DR and DQ, strongly co-occurred, TCR associations were difficult to assign to individual alleles. An earlier analysis of some 590 of the donors showed that most TCR beta V segments appeared in productive rearrangements either about 87% or about 30% of the time, which broadly matched IMGT annotations. Correlated functional status among segregating V segments might reflect linkage disequilibrium, but an unknown experimental factor could not be ruled out. A cluster of highly shared sequence variants was judged likely to represent a technical artifact of the sequencing pipeline. According to a later analysis, parvovirus B19, influenza, CMV and Epstein-Barr virus appeared linked to several top co-occurrence clusters. V-gene and J-gene trimming of TCR beta chains was associated with a missense DCLRE1C variant in a later genetic analysis, and the association was replicated in an independent cohort. Presence/absence analyses assumed roughly uniform sequencing depth across donors, an assumption that may not hold. Immune exposure information for the cohort was limited to CMV serostatus. Compared with equally common non-associated chains, HLA-associated TCR beta chains in a later analysis were more clonally expanded and had lower generation probabilities. Across donors, most TCR sequences were observed very rarely, whereas some public TCRs were present in many individuals. The authors suggested that the approach could potentially be extended to other disease states and immunological phenotypes. Only TCR beta chains were sequenced in this cohort, and the absence of alpha or paired-chain data limited detectable features. A further reported finding was that TCR beta sequences accurately predicted the HLA-A and HLA-B alleles for most subjects in the first cohort. The study listed 170 or so TCR beta chains as associated with cytomegalovirus. The earlier analysis of 587 of the donors excluded around 17 rarely observed V segments, including chromosome 9 orphons, because counts were too low. Some IMGT-functional V segments, including TRBV6-2 and TRBV6-3, could not be distinguished by the 87-base-pair reads and were therefore excluded.

Libraries were constructed by the immunoSEQ multiplex PCR assay. A mixture of 60 forward primers for TCR Vbeta segments and 13 reverse primers for TCR Jbeta segments was used in the multiplex PCR. The CDR3 region of rearranged TCR beta genes was amplified from genomic DNA by a multiplex PCR assay. The amplified TCR beta libraries were sequenced on the Illumina HiSeq System as 87-base-pair reads. Turning to the authors' computational methods: A later analysis counted some 74 million unique TCR beta chains across the 690 or so repertoires, and approximately 11 million of these chains were shared by at least two donors. Raw reads were error-corrected and collapsed into unique sequences with a nearest-neighbor algorithm that merged closely related sequences to remove PCR and sequencing errors. CDR3 sequences were aligned to IMGT reference sequences to assign V, D and J gene segments. For a sequence to be retained, at least a six-nucleotide match to both a V gene segment and a J gene segment was required. A rearrangement was called productive if the CDR3 had no stop codons and remained in frame with V and J, and every other rearrangement was called non-productive. CDR3 was defined by IMGT convention, running from the second conserved V-encoded cysteine to the conserved J-encoded phenylalanine. Sequences without an unambiguous match to a single V gene segment were excluded from the earlier analysis of almost 600 of the donors. In an earlier analysis of approximately 610 of the donors, V segments were called functional above 56.7% productive rearrangements and were called segregating when the between-donor standard deviation exceeded 5%. A statistical classification framework was developed to diagnose cytomegalovirus status using the catalog of TCR beta chain sequences. V and J gene assignment, in a later analysis, came from comparing TCR nucleotide sequences with IMGT/GENE-DB human TR gene sequences. The TCRdist pipeline was used in a later analysis to assign CDR3 sequences and most-parsimonious VDJ recombination scenarios. In a later analysis, each TCR beta chain was defined by its CDR3 amino acid sequence together with its V-gene family, and reads lacking a unique V-gene family were excluded. As a way to deal with suspected cross-contamination and a sequencing artifact, a later analysis dropped 450 to 600 nucleotide sequences that were highly shared and had low generation probability. In a later analysis, a clonal expansion index was calculated for each public chain from normalized within-repertoire ranks of inferred template counts. In a later analysis, generation probabilities were computed using a VDJ recombination model fitted to out-of-frame rearrangements, and the results were checked against IGoR. Hypergeometric tests were used in a later analysis to score TCR-TCR, TCR-HLA and TCR-CMV co-occurrence, with a repertoire-size bias correction applied to the TCR pairs. To estimate false discovery rates, a later analysis permuted the HLA or CMV assignments 20 times. In a later analysis, co-occurring TCRs were grouped with DBSCAN, and TCRdist sequence similarity was added when clustering was performed within HLA-allele-positive subsets. Co-occurrence clustering excluded repertoires with fewer than 30,000 or more than 120,000 public chains, plus five with anomalous nucleotide sharing. TCRdb limited this immuneACCESS table to in-frame rearrangements with V and J called. A share of clones is missing; checked studies link under half to unresolved V genes, and the rest is unexplained. V, J and clone size are taken as reported in that table, and D and trimming were inferred from the DNA itself. The sample table records 90,000 to 130,000 clones; approximately 82% of these occur just once. Of the sample, about a fifth is held by the ten largest clones.

The cohort consisted of 650 to 700 healthy bone marrow donors. Cohort members were all nominally healthy when sampled, although unrecorded immune exposures were likely present. The donor tested CMV seropositive, placing the donor among the 250 to 350 seropositive members of the cohort. A peripheral blood sample was collected from each donor, and TCR beta sequencing was performed on peripheral blood mononuclear cells. Genomic DNA extraction from the blood cell samples was performed with the Qiagen DNeasy Blood Extraction Kit. V lost 0 bases and J lost 5 bases; the stretch between them is 10 bases long. The CDR3 measures 15 amino acids from cysteine to phenylalanine. This entry keeps only the CDR3 DNA: 45 bases, framed from base 1. The germline V gene supplies CDR1 ENHRY and CDR2 SYGVKD. Concerning this clone: Its recognized antigen is unknown. No much larger clone exists at a distance of one base, and base qualities are not known.

Material for sequencing was PBMCs. The chain is made from TRBV10-3 and TRBJ1-4; TRBD1 is a weak D gene call, 5 bases matching. This TCR was recovered from a man in his thirties or forties in good health and CMV-seropositive. The nucleotide sequence reads as follows: TGTGCCATCAGTGAGTCGAGACAGAGAAATGAAAAACTGTTTTTT. It encodes CAISESRQRNEKLFF.